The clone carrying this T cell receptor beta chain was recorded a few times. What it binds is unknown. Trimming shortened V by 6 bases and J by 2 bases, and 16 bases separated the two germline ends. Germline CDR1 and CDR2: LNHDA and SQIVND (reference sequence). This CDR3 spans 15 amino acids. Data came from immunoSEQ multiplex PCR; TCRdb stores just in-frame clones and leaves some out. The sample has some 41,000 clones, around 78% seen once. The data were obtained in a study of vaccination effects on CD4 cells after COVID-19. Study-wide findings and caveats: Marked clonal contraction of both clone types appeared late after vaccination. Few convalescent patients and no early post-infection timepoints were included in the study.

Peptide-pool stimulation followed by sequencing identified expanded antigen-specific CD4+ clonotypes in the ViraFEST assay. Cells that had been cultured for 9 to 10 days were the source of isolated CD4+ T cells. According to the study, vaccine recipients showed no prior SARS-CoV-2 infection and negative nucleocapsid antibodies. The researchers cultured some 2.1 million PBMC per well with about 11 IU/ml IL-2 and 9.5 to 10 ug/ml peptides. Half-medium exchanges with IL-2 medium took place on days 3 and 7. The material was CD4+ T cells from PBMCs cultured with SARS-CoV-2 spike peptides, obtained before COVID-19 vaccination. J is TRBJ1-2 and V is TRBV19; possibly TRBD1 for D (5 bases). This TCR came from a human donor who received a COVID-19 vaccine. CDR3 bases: TGTGCCAGTAGAACCCGGGGCAGTTTAAACTATGGCTACACCTTC. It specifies CASRTRGSLNYGYTF.